The clone carrying this T cell receptor (beta chain) was seen a handful of times. Its matching antigen is unknown. A template switching step contributed a universal primer site, while unique molecular identifiers were present in the cDNA. Each CDR3 protein gets one entry after TCRdb re-called the 5' RACE reads with MiXCR. The table shows approximately 1.8 million distinct CDR3 sequences, with less than 35% occurring only once. CDR3 length: 15 amino acids. Germline V lookup: CDR1 MDHEN, CDR2 SYDVKM. V shed 7 bases and J shed 0 bases, with 13 bases lying between them. The sample comes from a study of identical twins. The study's findings and limits: Zero-insertion results could be subject to partial confounding by invariant MAIT and iNKT cells.

The material sequenced was cord blood. J is TRBJ2-4 and V is TRBV28, with no clear D. The TCR was taken from a newborn girl in good health. As DNA, the CDR3 is TGTGCCAGCACCCCTCGATCCGGAGCCAAAAACATTCAGTACTTC. Translation: CASTPRSGAKNIQYF.